The 29 T cell receptor beta chains below all came from one sample that was sequenced in a study of control samples from healthy donors and cancer patients (dated by TCRdb to about 2020). The library was produced with the immunoSEQ multiplex PCR assay. Imported from immuneACCESS, the table was reduced by TCRdb to in-frame sequences with V and J called. These copies leave out some clones; in studies compared against another copy, an unresolved V gene accounts for under half, and the cause of the remainder is not known. In this sample the table shows 150,000 or so clones, around 90% of which occur a single time. The ten largest clonotypes hold over 6% of the sample. Sequencing was performed on blood. All receptors come from a man between 18 and 35 years old in good health.

The table lists this clone with a count of one. This sequence joins TRBV11-2 and TRBJ2-1, with D maybe TRBD2 (6 bases). This CDR3 is built from 16 residues. CDR1 is SGHAT, CDR2 FQNNGV, per germline. V gave up 5 bases and J gave up 5 bases, with 19 bases separating them. The CDR3 DNA reads TGTGCCAGCAGCGGAGGCAAGGTAGCGGCTGACAATGAGCAGTTCTTC. It specifies CASSGGKVAADNEQFF.

The chain carries TRBV3-1 (or the pseudogene TRBV3-2) and TRBJ1-3; 11 nucleotides agree with TRBD1. Germline trimming cut 1 base from V and 3 bases from J; bases unmatched to any gene: 8. The CDR3 runs to 18 residues. Germline V lookup: CDR1 LGHDT, CDR2 YNNKEL (reference sequence). Here the CDR3 DNA reads TGTGCCAGCAGCCAAGTTTCAGGACAGGGGGCGTATGGAAACACCATATATTTT. Its translation is CASSQVSGQGAYGNTIYF.

The rearrangement links TRBV5-4 to TRBJ2-2; D remains unclear. This CDR3 is 17 amino acids long. The germline V gene encodes CDR1 SGHNT and CDR2 YYREEE (reference sequence). Trimming pared 0 bases from V and 5 bases from J, leaving 17 bases between. The CDR3 spells CASSLGTPLERTGELFF. The CDR3 nucleotides are TGTGCCAGCAGCTTGGGCACGCCCCTTGAAAGGACCGGGGAGCTGTTTTTT.

The chain employs TRBV2 and TRBJ2-4; D perhaps matches TRBD1 (5 bases). V gave up 3 bases and J gave up 6 bases, with 12 bases separating them. Germline CDR1 and CDR2: SNHLY and FYNNEI. The CDR3 totals 14 residues. The CDR3 DNA follows: TGTGCCAGCAGTGACAGGGTTAACATAAACATTCAGTACTTC. It specifies CASSDRVNINIQYF.

V is TRBV5-1 and J is TRBJ2-7; D unresolved. CDR3 length equals 16 residues. V was pared by 0 bases and J by 3 bases, with 16 bases between. Germline V gives CDR1 SGHRS, CDR2 YFSETQ. CDR3 in DNA: TGCGCCAGCAGCTTGGGATCCTCCCTCGTGATCTACGAGCAGTACTTC. Translating gives CASSLGSSLVIYEQYF.

The V gene is TRBV7-9, the J gene TRBJ1-6; D is uncertain. The CDR3 runs 16 residues. V dropped 3 bases and J dropped 6 bases, with 15 bases sitting between them. Germline lookup yields CDR1 SEHNR and CDR2 FQNEAQ (reference sequence). For the CDR3, the DNA is TGTGCCAGCAGCTTCTTCGCCAGCGATTTTAATTCACCCCTCCACTTT. It translates to CASSFFASDFNSPLHF.

The V and J genes are TRBV6-2 or TRBV6-3 and TRBJ1-2; D perhaps matches TRBD1 (5 bases). The CDR3 extends over 14 amino acids. The germline V gene encodes CDR1 MNHEY and CDR2 SVGEGT. The V gene lost 5 bases and the J gene lost 2 bases, with 12 bases spanning the gap. In nucleotides, the CDR3 is TGTGCCAGCAGTCCAGTGACAGAGAACTATGGCTACACCTTC. Translation gives CASSPVTENYGYTF.

The rearrangement joins TRBV27 to TRBJ2-7; D might be TRBD2 (6 bases). V lost 6 bases and J 0 bases, leaving 15 bases between the germline ends. The germline CDR1 and CDR2 sequences are MNHEY and SMNVEV (reference sequence). The CDR3 extends over 15 amino acids. CDR3 loop: CASSLSAGNSYEQYF. The CDR3 DNA follows: TGTGCCAGCAGCCTATCGGCGGGGAACTCCTACGAGCAGTACTTC.

The chain couples TRBV4-3 to TRBJ1-4; D may be TRBD1 (5 bases). The CDR3 is 14 residues long. Germline V lookup: CDR1 LGHNA, CDR2 YSLEER. V lost 0 bases to trimming and J lost 8 bases, with 10 bases between them. In nucleotides, the CDR3 is TGCGCCAGCAGCCAAGAACGGGGGAACGAAAAACTGTTTTTT. It is translated as CASSQERGNEKLFF.

With regard to this clone: Other DNA variants within this sample encode the same CDR3. The chain carries TRBV7-9 and TRBJ2-7; no reliable D call. V was pared by 2 bases and J by 1 base, with 0 bases between. Germline V lookup: CDR1 SEHNR, CDR2 FQNEAQ (reference sequence). CDR3 length equals 11 residues. The CDR3 loop is CASSLSYEQYF. Here the CDR3 DNA reads TGTGCCAGCAGCTTATCCTACGAGCAGTACTTC.

The chain couples TRBV6-2 or TRBV6-3 to TRBJ2-1; the match to TRBD2 covers 12 bases. The junction had 12 bases not matched to a gene; V was cut back by 4 bases and J by 5 bases. The germline gives CDR1 MNHEY, CDR2 SVGEGT. The CDR3 covers 18 residues. The CDR3 is CASSLGLAGGPRDNEQFF. CDR3 nucleotides: TGTGCCAGCAGTTTGGGGCTAGCGGGGGGGCCTCGTGACAATGAGCAGTTCTTC.

This clone was detected only a few times. The V and J genes are TRBV12-3 or TRBV12-4 and TRBJ1-5; D gene unclear. The CDR3 is made up of 13 amino acids. The V and J ends lost 5 bases and 4 bases respectively, with 9 bases between them. CDR3 loop: CASSLIRNQPQHF. CDR3 sequence (DNA): TGTGCCAGCAGTCTTATAAGGAATCAGCCCCAGCATTTT.

The chain links TRBV27 to TRBJ2-7; the match to TRBD1 covers 7 bases. Losses at the gene ends were 4 bases for V and 1 base for J; bases not matched to a gene: 10. There are 16 residues in the CDR3. In germline, CDR1 is MNHEY, CDR2 SMNVEV (reference sequence). CDR3 amino acids: CASSSGTVALSYEQYF. DNA for the CDR3: TGTGCCAGCAGTTCTGGGACAGTAGCCCTTTCCTACGAGCAGTACTTC.

V gene TRBV6-6 combines with J gene TRBJ1-5, with unresolved D. Germline CDR1 and CDR2: MNHNY and SVGAGI (reference sequence). The CDR3 extends over 15 amino acids. The germline V and J ends were trimmed by 5 bases and 0 bases, with 11 bases remaining between them. CDR3 sequence reads: CASSNPDTSNQPQHF. The CDR3 region has the DNA TGTGCCAGCAGTAACCCAGACACTAGCAATCAGCCCCAGCATTTT.

The chain combines TRBV19 with TRBJ1-2; no clear D gene. Germline V CDR1 and CDR2: LNHDA, SQIVND (reference sequence). This CDR3 has 18 amino acids. The V and J ends lost 4 bases and 0 bases respectively, with 21 bases between them. CDR3 sequence reads: CASSSAEPFFKSNYGYTF. In DNA, the CDR3 is TGTGCCAGTAGTAGCGCCGAACCGTTTTTCAAATCTAACTATGGCTACACCTTC.

This chain connects TRBV6-4 to TRBJ1-6; unclear D gene. V dropped 8 bases and J dropped 8 bases, with 13 bases sitting between them. Germline values: CDR1 MRHNA, CDR2 SNTAGT. The CDR3 totals 13 residues. CDR3 sequence reads: CASALGLDSPLHF. The CDR3 DNA follows: TGTGCCAGCGCCCTGGGGTTGGATTCACCCCTCCACTTT.

The genes are TRBV10-3 and TRBJ2-5, with a weak D call TRBD2 (5 bases). V was pared by 10 bases and J by 1 base, with 7 bases between. CDR1 and CDR2 (germline): ENHRY, SYGVKD. The CDR3 sequence is 11 residues long. CDR3: CATAVQETQYF. CDR3 DNA: TGTGCCACAGCGGTCCAAGAGACCCAGTACTTC.

The chain combines TRBV3-1 (or the pseudogene TRBV3-2) with TRBJ1-1, with D hard to call. The V end was cut by 4 bases, the J end by 4 bases, with 7 bases between. The CDR3 totals 12 residues. The germline CDR1 and CDR2 sequences are LGHDT and YNNKEL (reference sequence). CDR3 DNA sequence: TGTGCCAGCAGCCGCGCGGGCACTGAAGCTTTCTTT. Its translation is CASSRAGTEAFF.

This chain joins TRBV5-1 and TRBJ1-2; D gene uncertain. The CDR3 loop spans 12 amino acids. The germline V and J ends were trimmed by 3 bases and 0 bases, with 3 bases remaining between them. Per germline, CDR1 SGHRS and CDR2 YFSETQ. The CDR3 nucleotides are TGCGCCAGCAGCTCATCTAACTATGGCTACACCTTC. Translated: CASSSSNYGYTF.

This clone was seen once. The V gene is TRBV28, the J gene TRBJ1-2; D gene ambiguous. The CDR3 runs to 14 residues. The V end was cut by 1 base, the J end by 1 base, with 7 bases between. Germline V CDR1 and CDR2: MDHEN, SYDVKM. The CDR3: CASSLYSSNYGYTF. CDR3 in DNA: TGTGCCAGCAGTTTATACAGCAGTAACTATGGCTACACCTTC.

The gene calls are TRBV3-1 (or the pseudogene TRBV3-2) and TRBJ2-7, with a possible D match to TRBD1 (8 bases). The V end lost 4 bases, the J end lost 4 bases, and 23 bases lay between the germline ends. The germline CDR1 and CDR2 sequences are LGHDT and YNNKEL (reference sequence). The CDR3 length is 17 residues. In nucleotides, the CDR3 is TGTGCCAGCAGCCTCGAACAGGGGGGGCAGGGCAGGTACGAGCAGTACTTC. It is translated as CASSLEQGGQGRYEQYF.

This clone was picked up a small number of times. This chain links TRBV11-2 with TRBJ1-3; D call uncertain. The V end was cut by 1 base, the J end by 3 bases, with 7 bases between. The CDR3 consists of 14 residues. In germline, CDR1 is SGHAT, CDR2 FQNNGV. The CDR3, as DNA: TGTGCCAGCAGCTTAGGCGGGGATGGAAACACCATATATTTT. This translates into CASSLGGDGNTIYF.

The genes are TRBV7-3 and TRBJ2-1, with TRBD2 matching over 7 bases. The CDR3 runs to 15 residues. V gave up 5 bases and J gave up 6 bases; unmatched junction bases: 10. The V gene's germline CDR1 is SGHTA and CDR2 FQGTGA. The CDR3 nucleotides read TGTGCCAGCAGCCTGGGGCTAGCGGAGATCAATGAGCAGTTCTTC. Its translation is CASSLGLAEINEQFF.

This chain joins TRBV14 and TRBJ2-7; D remains ambiguous. This CDR3 has 18 amino acids. V was pared by 0 bases and J by 2 bases, with 20 bases between. In germline, CDR1 is SGHDN, CDR2 FVKESK. Here the CDR3 reads CASSQDDGPERKPYEQYF. The CDR3 DNA follows: TGTGCCAGCAGCCAAGATGATGGCCCGGAGAGAAAACCCTACGAGCAGTACTTC. Supplemented by reference TRBV14 and TRBJ2-7, the full variable domain reads EAGVTQFPSHSVIEKGQTVTLRCDPISGHDNLYWYRRVMGKEIKFLLHFVKESKQDESGMPNNRFLAERTGGTYSTLKVQPAELEDSGVYFCASSQDDGPERKPYEQYFGPGTRLTVT.

V is TRBV11-2 and J is TRBJ1-3, with unresolved D. Trimming stripped 6 bases from V and 0 bases from J, with 6 bases between. The CDR3 is 13 residues long. Germline CDR1 reads SGHAT; CDR2 reads FQNNGV. The CDR3 DNA reads TGTGCCAGCAGGCCGTACTCTGGAAACACCATATATTTT. Encoded protein: CASRPYSGNTIYF.

V gene TRBV7-2 combines with J gene TRBJ1-6; no clear D gene. The CDR3 loop spans 14 amino acids. Germline CDR1 SGHTA, CDR2 FQGNSA. Trimming cost V 3 bases and J 3 bases, with 6 bases left between them. The CDR3, as DNA: TGTGCCAGCAGCTTCCGGGACTATAATTCACCCCTCCACTTT. The encoded protein is CASSFRDYNSPLHF.

The CDR3 region has the DNA TGTGCCAGCAGCTTAAACAGGGGGATAGGTGAAAAACTGTTTTTT. It specifies CASSLNRGIGEKLFF. V gene TRBV7-6 combines with J gene TRBJ1-4; 8 bases agree with TRBD1. This CDR3 has 15 residues. V shed 2 bases and J 7 bases; nucleotides not matched to a gene: 6. CDR1 is SGHVS, CDR2 FNYEAQ, per germline.

The chain has TRBV6-1 and TRBJ1-6; D perhaps matches TRBD1 (5 bases). There are 16 residues in the CDR3. CDR1 and CDR2 from the germline V gene are MNHNS and SASEGT. V was clipped by 2 bases and J by 2 bases, with 10 bases between them. The CDR3 loop is CASSELRGPYNSPLHF. The CDR3 DNA follows: TGTGCCAGCAGTGAATTAAGGGGACCCTATAATTCACCCCTCCACTTT.

The chain couples TRBV27 to TRBJ2-1; D remains ambiguous. The germline V gene has CDR1 MNHEY and CDR2 SMNVEV (reference sequence). The CDR3 spans 13 residues. With 2 bases removed from V and 6 bases from J, the gap between germline ends came to 8 bases. The CDR3 is CASSLLGPNEQFF. The CDR3 bases are TGTGCCAGCAGTTTACTTGGCCCCAATGAGCAGTTCTTC.